The 30 T cell receptor beta chains reported below all come from one sample, sequenced in a study of blood T cells in healthy people across ages. The use of a sample-barcoded 5' primer and a J-beta primer mix characterized a second PCR of roughly 6 to 12 cycles. TCRdb analysed the 5' RACE reads with MiXCR anew, one entry per CDR3 protein. Here the sample spans 1.2 million to 1.5 million distinct CDR3 sequences, 42% being singletons. Sequencing was performed on blood. The receptors were sampled from a woman younger than 30 in good health.

This sequence joins TRBV5-6 and TRBJ2-1; 10 bases fit TRBD2. CDR3 length: 16 residues. With 5 bases clipped from V and 5 bases from J, the junction kept 10 bases outside the gene matches. CDR1 is SGHDT, CDR2 YYEEEE, per germline. This chain's CDR3 is CASSFGLAEKNNEQFF. The CDR3 region has the DNA TGTGCCAGCAGTTTCGGACTAGCGGAGAAAAACAATGAGCAGTTCTTC.

This clonotype showed up many times. V gene TRBV13 combines with J gene TRBJ2-3; 7 bases match TRBD1. J lost 1 base, V lost 11 bases, and 6 bases had no gene match. The CDR3 length is 13 residues. Germline assignment: CDR1 PRHDT and CDR2 FYEKMQ (reference sequence). The CDR3 is CAAGQERTDTQYF. CDR3 coding DNA: TGTGCCGCCGGACAGGAACGCACAGATACGCAGTATTTT.

This clonotype was found many times. V is TRBV6-1 and J is TRBJ2-1, with 9 bases matching TRBD2. The V and J ends lost 3 bases and 5 bases, in that order; junction bases with no gene match: 5. CDR3 length: 15 residues. Germline-derived CDR1 and CDR2 are MNHNS and SASEGT. The CDR3 bases are TGTGCCAGCAGTGACCCGGGACTAGCCAACAATGAGCAGTTCTTC. It codes for CASSDPGLANNEQFF.

The chain has TRBV12-3 or TRBV12-4 and TRBJ2-3, with D possibly TRBD2 on 6 matching bases. V was pared by 6 bases and J by 5 bases, with 15 bases between. CDR3 length: 14 amino acids. The CDR3, as DNA: TGTGCCAGCAGCGCAGCGGGTCCTCGAGATACGCAGTATTTT. This translates into CASSAAGPRDTQYF.

The rearrangement links TRBV20-1 to TRBJ2-3, with 7 bases that match TRBD2. The CDR3 totals 15 residues. The germline V gene encodes CDR1 DFQATT and CDR2 SNEGSKA (reference sequence). V dropped 0 bases and J dropped 2; count of bases not matched to a gene: 5. The CDR3 here is CSARDPAGFTDTQYF. The CDR3 region has the DNA TGCAGTGCTAGAGACCCAGCGGGGTTCACAGATACGCAGTATTTT.

This rearrangement joins TRBV20-1 to TRBJ1-6, with 7 bases matching TRBD1. The CDR3 sequence is 14 residues long. The germline gives CDR1 DFQATT, CDR2 SNEGSKA (reference sequence). Trimming at V came to 3 bases and at J to 10 bases, leaving 9 bases not matched to a gene. In DNA form, the CDR3 reads TGCAGTGCTAGGGATGGACAGGCCAAGTCACCCCTCCACTTT. Translating it yields CSARDGQAKSPLHF.

This chain links TRBV20-1 with TRBJ2-1, with 11 bases lining up with TRBD2. The end of the DNA aligns better with TRBJ2-7, so the J call may be wrong. Germline V gives CDR1 DFQATT, CDR2 SNEGSKA (reference sequence). The CDR3 is made up of 15 amino acids. In DNA form, the CDR3 reads TGCAGTGCTTCTAGCGGGGGGCTCTCCTACAATGAGCAGTACTTC. Protein: CSASSGGLSYNEQYF.

The CDR3 sequence is CASSRSGRPFTYNEQFF. DNA for the CDR3: TGTGCCAGCAGTAGAAGCGGGAGGCCTTTCACCTACAATGAGCAGTTCTTC. The genes are TRBV27 and TRBJ2-1, with 9 bases matching TRBD2. Losses at the gene ends were 5 bases for V and 2 bases for J; bases not matched to a gene: 10. The length of the CDR3 is 17 residues. Germline V gene sequence: CDR1 MNHEY, CDR2 SMNVEV (reference sequence).

This clonotype was observed a few times. The gene calls are TRBV6-1 and TRBJ1-1, with D possibly matching TRBD1 (6 bases). V was cut by 6 bases and J by 8 bases, with 10 bases left in between. The CDR3 has 11 residues. The germline gives CDR1 MNHNS, CDR2 SASEGT. In DNA form, the CDR3 reads TGTGCCAGCAGGACCGACAGGGAAGCTTTCTTT. Its protein is CASRTDREAFF.

The chain's CDR3 is CSAKGQEKETQYF. DNA for the CDR3: TGCAGCGCGAAAGGACAGGAGAAAGAGACCCAGTACTTC. The chain carries TRBV29-1 and TRBJ2-5, with 7 bases aligning to TRBD1. Trimming took 7 bases from V and 3 from J; bases not matched to a gene: 8. This CDR3 is built from 13 residues. Germline V gives CDR1 SQVTM, CDR2 ANQGSEA.

This rearrangement joins TRBV20-1 to TRBJ2-1; TRBD2 agrees at 7 bases. The junction had 12 bases not matched to a gene; V was cut back by 6 bases and J by 7 bases. The CDR3 length is 14 residues. Germline loops: CDR1 DFQATT, CDR2 SNEGSKA (reference sequence). The CDR3 sequence is CSARGGAQANEQFF. CDR3 DNA sequence: TGCAGTGCACGCGGGGGAGCCCAGGCAAATGAGCAGTTCTTC.

This rearrangement joins TRBV4-1 to TRBJ1-2; D gene ambiguous. Trimming took 0 bases from V and 2 from J, leaving 16 bases between them. CDR1 is MGHRA and CDR2 is YSYEKL in the germline V gene. This CDR3 has 17 amino acids. The CDR3: CASSQEGFRFENYGYTF. The CDR3 DNA reads TGCGCCAGCAGCCAAGAGGGATTCCGTTTTGAAAACTATGGCTACACCTTC.

CDR3 coding DNA: TGTGCCAGCAGTTACGGCTTAGGGAAGATGGGTGTCTATGGCTACACCTTC. The encoded protein is CASSYGLGKMGVYGYTF. The chain links TRBV6-6 to TRBJ1-2; the D is unclear. The CDR3 runs to 17 residues. Trimming removed 2 bases from V and 4 bases from J, with 20 bases in between. The V gene's germline CDR1 is MNHNY and CDR2 SVGAGI (reference sequence).

This chain connects TRBV7-8 to TRBJ2-5; possibly TRBD1 for D (5 bases). The CDR3 length is 15 residues. V lost 1 base and J lost 5, with 14 bases in between. Germline-derived CDR1 and CDR2 are SGHVS and FQNEAQ. In nucleotides, the CDR3 is TGTGCCAGCAGCTTAGTGGGGCAGACTGTGGAGACCCAGTACTTC. Translation: CASSLVGQTVETQYF. Full variable domain (remainder filled in from reference TRBV7-8 and TRBJ2-5): GAGVSQSPRYKVAKRGQDVALRCDPISGHVSLFWYQQALGQGPEFLTYFQNEAQLDKSGLPSDRFFAERPEGSVSTLKIQRTQQEDSAVYLCASSLVGQTVETQYFGPGTRLLVL.

In its sample, this clonotype was seen a few times. The genes are TRBV12-3 or TRBV12-4 and TRBJ2-1; D not resolved. Trimming took 3 bases from V and 4 from J, leaving 10 bases between them. The CDR3 loop spans 14 amino acids. The CDR3 region has the DNA TGTGCCAGCAGTTTCGGAAGGCGTTACAATGAGCAGTTCTTC. This sequence encodes CASSFGRRYNEQFF.

V and J are TRBV7-6 and TRBJ2-3; the D call may be TRBD1 or TRBD2 (5 bases each). Between the trimmed V and J ends, which lost 1 base and 2 bases, there was a span of 19 bases. The CDR3 runs 18 residues. Per the germline V gene, CDR1 is SGHVS and CDR2 is FNYEAQ. The CDR3 spells CASSLEGTGVFFTDTQYF. The CDR3 DNA reads TGTGCCAGCAGCTTAGAGGGGACCGGGGTCTTTTTCACAGATACGCAGTATTTT.

The V and J genes are TRBV5-1 and TRBJ1-6, with D perhaps matching TRBD1 (5 bases). Trimming took 1 base from V and 10 from J, leaving 12 bases between them. CDR1 and CDR2 (germline): SGHRS, YFSETQ. This CDR3 is 14 amino acids long. CDR3 bases: TGCGCCAGCAGCTTGAAAGGGGACCACTCACCCCTCCACTTT. Protein sequence: CASSLKGDHSPLHF.

This clonotype was detected once. The gene calls are TRBV6-5 and TRBJ2-3; 9 bases line up with TRBD2. The CDR3 totals 16 residues. V was pared by 6 bases and J by 1 base, with 8 bases of the junction left unmatched. Germline loops: CDR1 MNHEY, CDR2 SVGAGI. CDR3 DNA sequence: TGTGCCAGCAGACAAAGCGGGGGGACCCGCACAGATACGCAGTATTTT. Protein product: CASRQSGGTRTDTQYF.

This clonotype appeared a single time. The V gene is TRBV7-8, the J gene TRBJ2-3; possible D gene TRBD2, 6 bases. CDR1 is SGHVS, CDR2 FQNEAQ, per germline. This CDR3 spans 15 amino acids. Trimming left V 3 bases short and J 5 bases short, with 15 bases between. CDR3 region: CASSFSGTYGDTQYF. The CDR3 nucleotides read TGTGCCAGCAGCTTTTCGGGGACTTACGGAGATACGCAGTATTTT.

This clonotype was seen a handful of times. V gene TRBV27 combines with J gene TRBJ1-2; D might be TRBD1 (5 bases). Looked up from germline, CDR1 is MNHEY and CDR2 is SMNVEV (reference sequence). The CDR3 has 13 amino acids. V lost 4 bases and J lost 8, with 14 bases in between. CDR3 nucleotide sequence: TGTGCCAGCAGTTCAAATACAGGTTCCGGCTACACCTTC. Residues: CASSSNTGSGYTF.

The chain is built from TRBV4-1 and TRBJ1-2; the D gene is possibly TRBD1 (6 bases). The CDR3 has 14 residues. Germline V gene lookup returns CDR1 MGHRA and CDR2 YSYEKL. V gave up 1 base and J gave up 4 bases, with 10 bases separating them. In nucleotides, the CDR3 is TGCGCCAGCAGCCAAGCCGAACAGGGCTATGGCTACACCTTC. This encodes CASSQAEQGYGYTF.

The rearrangement uses TRBV29-1 and TRBJ2-3, with D possibly matching TRBD1 (6 bases). Per the germline V gene, CDR1 is SQVTM and CDR2 is ANQGSEA. The CDR3 extends over 12 amino acids. Trimming stripped 4 bases from V and 6 bases from J, with 11 bases between. CDR3 nucleotide sequence: TGCAGCGTTGTTGGGGGCTTGGATACGCAGTATTTT. This codes for CSVVGGLDTQYF.

In its sample, this clonotype was seen a few times. This chain uses TRBV4-1 with TRBJ1-5; 10 nucleotides align to TRBD1. Germline-derived CDR1 and CDR2 are MGHRA and YSYEKL. The length of the CDR3 is 17 residues. J was trimmed by 6 bases and V by 0 bases; bases with no gene match: 8. As DNA, the CDR3 is TGCGCCAGCAGCCAAGATTTGGGGGACAGGGGAGGTCAGCCCCAGCATTTT. This sequence encodes CASSQDLGDRGGQPQHF.

The chain employs TRBV24-1 and TRBJ2-3, with 10 positions matching TRBD2. The V gene end was trimmed by 2 bases and the J gene end by 3 bases; junction bases not matched to a gene: 7. Germline V gene sequence: CDR1 KGHDR, CDR2 SFDVKD. The CDR3 has 17 residues. CDR3 nucleotide sequence: TGTGCCACCAGTGATTGGAGACTAGCGGGCGGGACAGATACGCAGTATTTT. Translating it yields CATSDWRLAGGTDTQYF.

The V and J genes are TRBV6-1 and TRBJ1-5; D not resolved. Trimming removed 4 bases from V and 5 bases from J, with 9 bases in between. The germline CDR1 and CDR2 sequences are MNHNS and SASEGT. This CDR3 comprises 13 residues. The CDR3 protein is CASSGTRDQPQHF. The CDR3 nucleotides are TGTGCCAGCAGTGGAACAAGGGATCAGCCCCAGCATTTT.

The sample holds a few counts of this clonotype. The chain links TRBV20-1 to TRBJ2-1; no reliable D call. Germline V lookup: CDR1 DFQATT, CDR2 SNEGSKA (reference sequence). V dropped 3 bases and J dropped 7 bases, with 13 bases sitting between them. The CDR3 spans 13 residues. This chain's CDR3 is CSASPALRNEQFF. Written as DNA, the CDR3 is TGCAGTGCTAGCCCCGCCCTTCGGAATGAGCAGTTCTTC.

This clonotype has a handful of counts. This sequence joins TRBV15 and TRBJ1-5; possible D gene TRBD1, 5 bases. The CDR3 length is 19 residues. Germline lookup yields CDR1 LNHNV and CDR2 YYDKDF (reference sequence). V dropped 0 bases and J dropped 2 bases, with 20 bases sitting between them. The CDR3 DNA reads TGTGCCACCAGCAGAGATGCCCCCGCCGGAGGGACTGGCAATCAGCCCCAGCATTTT. Protein product: CATSRDAPAGGTGNQPQHF.

In nucleotides, the CDR3 is TGTGCCAGCAGCTTAACGGAAAGCGGGGGCCCCTACGAGCAGTACTTC. This codes for CASSLTESGGPYEQYF. The chain links TRBV7-3 to TRBJ2-7, with 8 bases matching TRBD2. The CDR3 length is 16 residues. V shed 0 bases, J shed 2 bases, and the junction held 6 bases outside the gene matches. Looked up from germline, CDR1 is SGHTA and CDR2 is FQGTGA.

V is TRBV27 and J is TRBJ1-2; 8 positions agree with TRBD1. Germline V gives CDR1 MNHEY, CDR2 SMNVEV (reference sequence). The junction had 21 bases not matched to a gene; V was cut back by 5 bases and J by 13 bases. The CDR3 has 16 residues. CDR3 nucleotide sequence: TGTGCCAGCAGTCAAGCCACCCGGGACAGGCTCGGAGGGAGCACCTTC. Encoded protein: CASSQATRDRLGGSTF.

The V call is TRBV5-1, the J call TRBJ2-7; TRBD2 agrees at 7 bases. The last part of the DNA fits TRBJ2-5 better; the J call may be wrong. CDR3 size: 18 residues. Per germline, CDR1 SGHRS and CDR2 YFSETQ. This CDR3 reads CASSFSGTILASAETQYF. In nucleotides, the CDR3 is TGCGCCAGCAGCTTCTCCGGGACTATCCTAGCCTCAGCGGAGACCCAGTACTTC.